Presented here are 2 T cell receptor beta chains from one specimen sequenced in a study of blood T cell repertoires in COVID-19. This table comes from immunoSEQ multiplex PCR, and its TCRdb copy is limited to in-frame clones, with some not included. The sample includes 200,000 to 250,000 clones, more than 80% seen only once; the top ten take about 2%. Sequences were obtained from PBMCs or T cells enriched from blood (not recorded which). The receptors originated from a man in his sixties who had recovered from COVID-19.

The CDR3 coding sequence is TGTGCCAGTAGTGCCTCGACAGGGGTCGGTTCACCCCTCCACTTT. Protein sequence: CASSASTGVGSPLHF. The J gene is TRBJ1-6, the V gene TRBV19; TRBD1 agrees at 8 bases. Germline values: CDR1 LNHDA, CDR2 SQIVND (reference sequence). The J segment lost 9 bases and the V segment lost 5 bases, leaving 9 bases of the junction unmatched. The CDR3 length is 15 residues.

This clone was detected once. The chain couples TRBV4-2 to TRBJ1-1, with 7 bases identical to TRBD1. V lost 3 bases and J lost 4; bases outside the gene matches: 5. Germline V lookup: CDR1 LGHNA, CDR2 YNFKEQ. The CDR3 has 14 amino acids. The CDR3 region has the DNA TGTGCCAGCAGCCAGCGACAGGGCCCCACTGAAGCTTTCTTT. It codes for CASSQRQGPTEAFF.